This passage covers 29 T cell receptor beta chains from one sample sequenced in a study of blood T cells in healthy people across ages. Using a J-beta primer mix together with a sample-barcoded 5' primer, a second PCR was run for roughly 6 to 11 cycles. TCRdb called the 5' RACE reads again in MiXCR, with one record for every CDR3 protein. Here the sample spans 600,000 to 850,000 distinct CDR3 sequences, approximately 43% being singletons. Sequencing was carried out using blood. These receptors were taken from a woman aged 60-70 years in good health.

The chain couples TRBV20-1 to TRBJ2-4; D possibly corresponds to TRBD2 (5 bases). The DNA matches TRBJ2-7 better at its end, which makes the J call doubtful. Germline CDR1 and CDR2: DFQATT and SNEGSKA (reference sequence). The CDR3 length is 13 residues. CDR3 in DNA: TGCAGTGCCGAAGGGAGTGGGATCTACGAGCAGTACTTC. It codes for CSAEGSGIYEQYF.

This chain links TRBV7-8 with TRBJ2-7, with D unresolved. Germline-derived CDR1 and CDR2 are SGHVS and FQNEAQ. Trimming stripped 1 base from V and 2 bases from J, with 12 bases between. The CDR3 runs to 15 residues. CDR3 loop: CASSLGTEFTYEQYF. The DNA of the CDR3 is TGTGCCAGCAGCTTAGGGACGGAGTTTACCTACGAGCAGTACTTC.

The rearrangement links TRBV10-3 to TRBJ2-1; 13 bases map to TRBD2. Germline CDR1 and CDR2: ENHRY and SYGVKD. V lost 2 bases to trimming and J lost 9 bases; unmatched junction nucleotides: 13. CDR3 length: 18 residues. CDR3 sequence (DNA): TGTGCCATCAGTGAGGTCTTGGCCGGACTAGCGGGAGATGGTGAGCAGTTCTTC. Translating it yields CAISEVLAGLAGDGEQFF.

In this sample, this clonotype turned up a few times. The chain uses TRBV20-1 and TRBJ2-5; TRBD2 agrees at 8 bases. In germline, CDR1 is DFQATT, CDR2 SNEGSKA (reference sequence). The CDR3 is made up of 13 amino acids. For the CDR3, the DNA is TGCAGCGGGGCGCGGGGGGTCCAAGAGACCCAGTACTTC. This encodes CSGARGVQETQYF.

This rearrangement joins TRBV4-3 to TRBJ2-6, with D possibly TRBD2 on 5 matching bases. The CDR3 sequence is 17 residues long. Per germline, CDR1 LGHNA and CDR2 YSLEER. With 5 bases removed from V and 4 bases from J, the gap between germline ends came to 18 bases. The CDR3 coding sequence is TGCGCCAGCAGCTACGTTCGGGGAAGCACCGGGGCCAACGTCCTGACTTTC. It yields the protein CASSYVRGSTGANVLTF.

The chain couples TRBV29-1 to TRBJ2-2; TRBD2 is a possible D gene (6 bases). The CDR3 is 17 residues long. CDR1 is SQVTM and CDR2 is ANQGSEA in the germline V gene. The V end lost 3 bases, the J end lost 6 bases, and 23 bases lay between the germline ends. In DNA, the CDR3 is TGCAGCGTTGAGGGAGGAGCTAGTGAGGGTTTGGCCGGGGAGCTGTTTTTT. This gives the protein CSVEGGASEGLAGELFF.

The chain joins TRBV18 to TRBJ2-3, with 11 nucleotides matching TRBD2. The V gene's germline CDR1 is KGHSH and CDR2 LQKENI. CDR3 length: 15 residues. Losses at the gene ends were 8 bases for V and 6 bases for J; bases not matched to a gene: 10. CDR3: CASQTSGDPMDTQYF. CDR3 sequence (DNA): TGTGCCAGCCAGACTAGCGGGGACCCCATGGATACGCAGTATTTT.

The table lists this clonotype with many counts. V is TRBV9 and J is TRBJ2-1, with D tentatively TRBD1 or TRBD2 (6 bases each). Germline V lookup: CDR1 SGDLS, CDR2 YYNGEE. V lost 4 bases to trimming and J lost 5 bases, with 10 bases between them. The CDR3 runs to 13 residues. The CDR3 DNA reads as TGTGCCAGCAGCCCGGGGGCTAACAATGAGCAGTTCTTC. Translating gives CASSPGANNEQFF.

This chain links TRBV3-1 with TRBJ2-5; D may be TRBD2 (6 bases). Trimming removed 4 bases from V and 0 bases from J, with 12 bases in between. Germline-derived CDR1 and CDR2 are LGHDT and YNNKEL (reference sequence). The CDR3 runs 15 residues. The CDR3 is CASSLNRDYQETQYF. The CDR3 DNA reads TGTGCCAGCAGCCTTAACCGGGACTACCAAGAGACCCAGTACTTC.

V is TRBV3-1 and J is TRBJ1-1; D uncertain. The V gene's germline CDR1 is LGHDT and CDR2 YNNKEL (reference sequence). CDR3 length: 14 residues. V was trimmed by 1 base and J by 4 bases, leaving 10 bases between them. CDR3 in amino acids: CASSQVTVGTEAFF. DNA of the CDR3: TGTGCCAGCAGCCAAGTTACGGTCGGCACTGAAGCTTTCTTT.

This clonotype has a count of ten or more. This chain joins TRBV9 and TRBJ2-5; no clear D. The germline V and J ends were trimmed by 2 bases and 5 bases, with 13 bases remaining between them. CDR1 and CDR2 (germline): SGDLS, YYNGEE. CDR3 size: 14 residues. The CDR3 spells CASSVGPEAETQYF. In DNA, the CDR3 is TGTGCCAGCAGCGTCGGACCCGAGGCGGAGACCCAGTACTTC.

This sequence joins TRBV29-1 and TRBJ2-3, with D possibly being TRBD2 (7 bases). Germline lookup yields CDR1 SQVTM and CDR2 ANQGSEA. Trimming left V 1 base short and J 6 bases short, with 20 bases between. The CDR3 loop spans 16 amino acids. The CDR3 sequence: CSVEGGGGPFGDTQYF. Written as DNA, the CDR3 is TGCAGCGTTGAAGGAGGGGGGGGGCCCTTCGGGGATACGCAGTATTTT.

This clonotype was recorded a few times. The rearrangement links TRBV20-1 to TRBJ2-5, with 8 bases matching TRBD2. The better agreement between TRBJ2-7 and the DNA end casts doubt on the J call. There are 13 residues in the CDR3. Per the germline V gene, CDR1 is DFQATT and CDR2 is SNEGSKA (reference sequence). The CDR3 sequence: CSARVAGFYEQYF. The CDR3 DNA reads TGCAGTGCTAGGGTAGCGGGATTCTACGAGCAGTACTTC.

The chain uses TRBV12-3 or TRBV12-4 and TRBJ2-3; 8 bases are a match to TRBD2. The CDR3 is 14 residues long. V shed 7 bases, J shed 5 bases, and the junction held 8 bases outside the gene matches. As DNA, the CDR3 is TGTGCCAGCAATGTCGGGGGGGCCGGAGATACGCAGTATTTT. This encodes CASNVGGAGDTQYF.

The V call is TRBV12-3 or TRBV12-4, the J call TRBJ2-5; 8 bases map to TRBD2. The end of the DNA aligns better with TRBJ2-7, so the J call may be wrong. The CDR3 length is 15 residues. This CDR3 reads CASSLGGLVAYEQYF. In DNA form, the CDR3 reads TGTGCCAGCAGTTTAGGGGGACTAGTCGCCTACGAGCAGTACTTC.

This chain links TRBV4-3 with TRBJ1-2, with unresolved D. This CDR3 comprises 17 residues. Germline-derived CDR1 and CDR2 are LGHNA and YSLEER. Trimming took off 0 bases at V and 1 base at J, with 15 bases between the two ends. This CDR3 reads CASSQELDDGLNYGYTF. The CDR3 DNA reads as TGCGCCAGCAGCCAAGAGCTTGACGACGGCCTTAACTATGGCTACACCTTC.

This chain connects TRBV6-2 or TRBV6-3 to TRBJ1-5; no firm D call. V dropped 0 bases and J dropped 6 bases, with 18 bases sitting between them. The CDR3 runs to 17 residues. Germline V gene lookup returns CDR1 MNHEY and CDR2 SVGEGT. The CDR3 DNA reads TGTGCCAGCAGTTACTCTATGGGCCTAAAGGGTGGTCAGCCCCAGCATTTT. As protein: CASSYSMGLKGGQPQHF.

In this sample, this clonotype turned up a few times. The gene calls are TRBV6-2 or TRBV6-3 and TRBJ2-7, with D unclear. Trimming removed 8 bases from V and 0 bases from J, with 11 bases in between. The CDR3 has 13 residues. The germline CDR1 and CDR2 sequences are MNHEY and SVGEGT. CDR3 loop: CASLKGISYEQYF. CDR3 nucleotide sequence: TGTGCCAGCCTCAAGGGTATCTCCTACGAGCAGTACTTC.

This chain connects TRBV11-2 to TRBJ2-1, with a possible D match to TRBD1 (5 bases). With 0 bases removed from V and 7 bases from J, the gap between germline ends came to 13 bases. This CDR3 is 15 amino acids long. CDR1 SGHAT and CDR2 FQNNGV come from the germline V gene. The CDR3 DNA reads TGTGCCAGCAGCTTAGATAGGGGCACCTGGAATGAGCAGTTCTTC. Its translation is CASSLDRGTWNEQFF.

This clonotype was seen at least ten times. V and J are TRBV7-9 and TRBJ2-5; 7 nucleotides agree with TRBD1. The V segment lost 4 bases and the J segment 3 bases; nucleotides outside the gene matches: 8. Germline CDR1 reads SEHNR; CDR2 reads FQNEAQ (reference sequence). The CDR3 contains 15 residues. The CDR3 spells CASSSLQGEKETQYF. The CDR3 coding sequence is TGTGCCAGCAGCTCCCTCCAGGGGGAGAAAGAGACCCAGTACTTC.

This chain links TRBV4-2 with TRBJ2-3; 8 bases match TRBD1. This CDR3 is 15 amino acids long. The germline CDR1 and CDR2 sequences are LGHNA and YNFKEQ. The V and J ends lost 4 bases and 3 bases, in that order; junction bases with no gene match: 6. The CDR3 bases are TGTGCCAGCAGCCTCACAGGGGGAACGACAGATACGCAGTATTTT. This translates into CASSLTGGTTDTQYF.

This clonotype was detected only a few times. This sequence joins TRBV3-1 and TRBJ1-1, with TRBD1 identical over 9 bases. The germline V gene encodes CDR1 LGHDT and CDR2 YNNKEL (reference sequence). The CDR3 loop spans 14 amino acids. Trimming took 3 bases from V and 4 from J; bases not matched to a gene: 3. The DNA of the CDR3 is TGTGCCAGCAGCCACCGGGACAGGGCCACTGAAGCTTTCTTT. Translation gives CASSHRDRATEAFF. Full variable domain (rest looked up from reference TRBV3-1 and TRBJ1-1): DTAVSQTPKYLVTQMGNDKSIKCEQNLGHDTMYWYKQDSKKFLKIMFSYNNKELIINETVPNRFSPKSPDKAHLNLHINSLELGDSAVYFCASSHRDRATEAFFGQGTRLTVV.

This clonotype was observed at least ten times. V is TRBV4-2 and J is TRBJ2-5; D not certain. CDR3 length equals 16 residues. V lost 3 bases and J 0 bases, leaving 14 bases between the germline ends. Germline V lookup: CDR1 LGHNA, CDR2 YNFKEQ. The CDR3 DNA sequence: TGTGCCAGCAGCCAGGACCTAGGCGTGTACCAAGAGACCCAGTACTTC. Its translation is CASSQDLGVYQETQYF.

As for this clonotype: A read error may be the cause here, since a much bigger clone is one base away. This rearrangement joins TRBV7-2 to TRBJ2-3; D not certain. The germline V gene encodes CDR1 SGHTA and CDR2 FQGNSA. The CDR3 runs to 14 residues. CDR3 nucleotide sequence: TGTGCCGGCAGCGCCGATAGGGCCCCAGATACGCAGTATTTT. It encodes CAGSADRAPDTQYF.

About this clonotype itself: At one end, the junction sequence differs from germline, possibly due to a read error. This chain uses TRBV12-3 or TRBV12-4 with TRBJ2-5, with 9 bases matching TRBD1. The CDR3 extends over 14 amino acids. In DNA, the CDR3 is TGTGTCAGCAGGACTACAGGGGGCGCGGAGACCCAGTACTTC. Residues: CVSRTTGGAETQYF.

This clonotype has only a few counts. The V gene is TRBV6-2 or TRBV6-3, the J gene TRBJ2-1; tentative D call: TRBD2 (5 bases). The V end was cut by 11 bases, the J end by 2 bases, with 13 bases between. CDR3 size: 13 residues. The germline CDR1 and CDR2 sequences are MNHEY and SVGEGT. DNA for the CDR3: TGTGCCGGACGGGGTAGCGCCTACAATGAGCAGTTCTTC. Translated: CAGRGSAYNEQFF.

The chain recombines TRBV20-1 with TRBJ1-5, with D maybe TRBD1 (6 bases). Trimming took off 1 base at V and 4 bases at J, with 11 bases between the two ends. The length of the CDR3 is 14 residues. CDR1 DFQATT and CDR2 SNEGSKA come from the germline V gene (reference sequence). CDR3 region: CSARVNRENQPQHF. CDR3 DNA sequence: TGCAGTGCTAGAGTGAACAGGGAAAATCAGCCCCAGCATTTT.

This chain joins TRBV20-1 and TRBJ2-7; D call uncertain. Between the trimmed V and J ends, which lost 5 bases and 3 bases, there was a span of 14 bases. This CDR3 has 13 amino acids. Germline-derived CDR1 and CDR2 are DFQATT and SNEGSKA (reference sequence). The CDR3 DNA is TGCAGTGCTGCGAAGGGCAGAAACTACGAGCAGTACTTC. This codes for CSAAKGRNYEQYF.

V and J are TRBV27 and TRBJ2-3, with 14 bases identical to TRBD2. V lost 10 bases and J lost 6; bases outside the gene matches: 3. Germline V CDR1 and CDR2: MNHEY, SMNVEV (reference sequence). The CDR3 loop spans 13 amino acids. The DNA for the CDR3 is TGTGCCACCCGGACTAGCGGGGGGGATACGCAGTATTTT. It codes for CATRTSGGDTQYF.